This T cell receptor (beta chain) was recorded in a study of T cell responses to AZD1222 COVID-19 vaccine. From germline, CDR1 is SGHAT and CDR2 FQNNGV. V was cut by 1 base and J by 4 bases, with 9 bases left in between. The CDR3 runs to 14 residues. TCRdb's copy holds only in-frame clones and misses some; the assay was immunoSEQ multiplex PCR. The sample consists of some 170,000 clones, around 94% of them appearing once. The rearrangement joins TRBV11-2 to TRBJ2-3; D not certain. This sample comprised peripheral blood, obtained on day 0 of AZD1222 vaccination. The receptor was derived from an adult in good health. This CDR3 is CASSLGLGADTQYF. For the CDR3, the DNA is TGTGCCAGCAGCTTAGGCCTCGGCGCAGATACGCAGTATTTT.